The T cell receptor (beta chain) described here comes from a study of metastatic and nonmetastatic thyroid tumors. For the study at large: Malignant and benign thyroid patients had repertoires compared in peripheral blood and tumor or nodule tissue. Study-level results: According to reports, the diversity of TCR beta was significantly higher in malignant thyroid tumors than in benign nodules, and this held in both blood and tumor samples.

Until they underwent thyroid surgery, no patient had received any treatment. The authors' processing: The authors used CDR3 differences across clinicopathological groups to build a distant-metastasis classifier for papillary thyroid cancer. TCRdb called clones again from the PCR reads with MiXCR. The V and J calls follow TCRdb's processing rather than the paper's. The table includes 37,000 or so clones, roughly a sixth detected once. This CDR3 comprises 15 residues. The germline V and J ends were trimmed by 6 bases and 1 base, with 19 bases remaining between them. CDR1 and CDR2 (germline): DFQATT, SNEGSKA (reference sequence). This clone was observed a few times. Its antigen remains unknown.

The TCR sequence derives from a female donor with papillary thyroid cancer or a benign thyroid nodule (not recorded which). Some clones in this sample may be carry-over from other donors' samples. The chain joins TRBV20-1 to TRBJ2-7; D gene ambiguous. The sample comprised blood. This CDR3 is CSANPEGCFSYEQYF. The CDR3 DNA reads TGCAGTGCCAATCCGGAAGGTTGCTTTTCCTACGAGCAGTACTTC.